One sample yielded the 21 T cell receptor beta chains listed below, sequenced in a study of blood T cell repertoires in COVID-19. Repertoires were generated with immunoSEQ multiplex PCR, while TCRdb's copy carries only in-frame clones and drops some. The repertoire holds hundreds of thousands of clones, with around nine tenths as singletons. The source material was peripheral blood. These receptors all come from a man between 35 and 55 years old with acute or convalescent COVID-19.

The V and J genes are TRBV27 and TRBJ2-7; 8 bases match TRBD1. The CDR3 runs to 14 residues. The V and J ends lost 5 bases and 1 base, in that order; junction bases with no gene match: 4. The germline CDR1 and CDR2 sequences are MNHEY and SMNVEV (reference sequence). In nucleotides, the CDR3 is TGTGCCAGCAGTGGATGGGACAGGTCCTACGAGCAGTACTTC. Translating it yields CASSGWDRSYEQYF.

The chain couples TRBV30 to TRBJ2-1; D remains unclear. The germline CDR1 and CDR2 sequences are GTSNPN and SVGIG (reference sequence). V lost 2 bases and J 0 bases, leaving 11 bases between the germline ends. The CDR3 spans 15 residues. The CDR3 protein is CAWSHRVGSYNEQFF. CDR3 coding DNA: TGTGCCTGGAGTCATCGGGTTGGCTCCTACAATGAGCAGTTCTTC.

The chain joins TRBV4-3 to TRBJ1-4, with no clear D. In germline, CDR1 is LGHNA, CDR2 YSLEER. Trimming cost V 5 bases and J 0 bases, with 10 bases left between them. The CDR3 has 15 residues. CDR3 residues: CASSWIGSTNEKLFF. In DNA form, the CDR3 reads TGCGCCAGCAGCTGGATCGGGTCAACTAATGAAAAACTGTTTTTT.

This chain joins TRBV3-1 (or the pseudogene TRBV3-2) and TRBJ2-5; 9 bases fit TRBD2. The CDR3 covers 17 residues. The junction had 14 bases not matched to a gene; V was cut back by 4 bases and J by 5 bases. Looked up from germline, CDR1 is LGHDT and CDR2 is YNNKEL (reference sequence). CDR3 loop: CASSLTFAGGEEETQYF. The DNA of the CDR3 is TGTGCCAGCAGCCTCACCTTCGCGGGGGGGGAGGAGGAGACCCAGTACTTC.

This sequence joins TRBV7-3 and TRBJ2-3, with TRBD1 identical over 8 bases. The CDR3 spans 18 residues. V dropped 2 bases and J dropped 2; count of bases not matched to a gene: 12. Germline-derived CDR1 and CDR2 are SGHTA and FQGTGA. The CDR3 nucleotides are TGTGCCAGCAGCTTATCGGGGACAGGTCAGCTTTCCACAGATACGCAGTATTTT. It yields the protein CASSLSGTGQLSTDTQYF.

The chain carries TRBV18 and TRBJ2-1, with 10 bases lining up with TRBD2. The CDR3 has 15 residues. Germline V gene sequence: CDR1 KGHSH, CDR2 LQKENI. With 3 bases clipped from V and 7 bases from J, the junction kept 6 bases outside the gene matches. As DNA, the CDR3 is TGTGCCAGCTCACCCGGACTAGCGGAGGGGAATGAGCAGTTCTTC. Its protein product is CASSPGLAEGNEQFF.

The rearrangement links TRBV5-4 to TRBJ2-5; D is perhaps TRBD2 (6 bases). There are 15 residues in the CDR3. Germline assignment: CDR1 SGHNT and CDR2 YYREEE (reference sequence). The V end was cut by 0 bases, the J end by 5 bases, with 14 bases between. The CDR3 bases are TGTGCCAGCAGCTTGGCGGGAGTTGGAATGGAGACCCAGTACTTC. Translated: CASSLAGVGMETQYF. The whole variable domain, remainder taken from reference TRBV5-4 and TRBJ2-5, is ETGVTQSPTHLIKTRGQQVTLRCSSQSGHNTVSWYQQALGQGPQFIFQYYREEENGRGNFPPRFSGLQFPNYSSELNVNALELDDSALYLCASSLAGVGMETQYFGPGTRLLVL.

Comment on this clone: Other nucleotide sequences from this sample produce the same CDR3. The rearrangement joins TRBV11-2 to TRBJ2-1; 13 nucleotides match TRBD2. There are 17 residues in the CDR3. Germline CDR1 reads SGHAT; CDR2 reads FQNNGV. V was clipped by 1 base and J by 7 bases; unmatched bases: 7. The DNA for the CDR3 is TGTGCCAGCAGCTTAGTGGGACTAGCGGGATCTTATAATGAGCAGTTCTTC. Its translation: CASSLVGLAGSYNEQFF.

The chain links TRBV18 to TRBJ2-2; no reliable D call. V lost 3 bases to trimming and J lost 8 bases, with 13 bases between them. The germline V gene encodes CDR1 KGHSH and CDR2 LQKENI. This CDR3 region has 14 residues. The CDR3 is CASSPASSRGELFF. CDR3 DNA: TGTGCCAGCTCACCCGCCTCCTCTCGGGGGGAGCTGTTTTTT.

V and J are TRBV5-8 and TRBJ1-1; D is uncertain. The CDR3 covers 13 residues. V lost 0 bases, J lost 2 bases, and 5 bases lay in between. Germline V CDR1 and CDR2: SGHTS, YDEGEE. As DNA, the CDR3 is TGTGCCAGCAGCTTGGTAATCAACACTGAAGCTTTCTTT. Protein product: CASSLVINTEAFF.

V and J are TRBV19 and TRBJ2-6; 8 positions match TRBD1. CDR3 size: 17 residues. J was trimmed by 0 bases and V by 6 bases; bases with no gene match: 7. Germline V gene data show CDR1 as LNHDA and CDR2 as SQIVND (reference sequence). CDR3 bases: TGTGCCAGTAGGGCAGGGGGCTTAATCTCTGGGGCCAACGTCCTGACTTTC. Encoded protein: CASRAGGLISGANVLTF.

The genes are TRBV25-1 and TRBJ1-1; TRBD1 agrees at 8 bases. The CDR3 runs 17 residues. Germline V CDR1 and CDR2: MGHDK, SYGVNS. V gave up 1 base and J gave up 4 bases; unmatched junction bases: 11. The CDR3 loop reads CASSESWTGSSSTEAFF. The CDR3 DNA sequence: TGTGCCAGCAGTGAATCTTGGACAGGGAGCTCCTCCACTGAAGCTTTCTTT. The complete variable domain, with remaining parts taken from reference TRBV25-1 and TRBJ1-1, reads EADIYQTPRYLVIGTGKKITLECSQTMGHDKMYWYQQDPGMELHLIHYSYGVNSTEKGDLSSESTVSRIRTEHFPLTLESARPSHTSQYLCASSESWTGSSSTEAFFGQGTRLTVV.

The chain couples TRBV24-1 to TRBJ1-2, with D possibly being TRBD1 (5 bases). In germline, CDR1 is KGHDR, CDR2 SFDVKD. V was clipped by 2 bases and J by 2 bases, with 5 bases between them. This CDR3 comprises 13 residues. Written as DNA, the CDR3 is TGTGCCACCAGTGATTCAGGGAACTATGGCTACACCTTC. Translation gives CATSDSGNYGYTF.

The chain uses TRBV4-1 and TRBJ1-1, with 12 nucleotides matching TRBD1. With 4 bases clipped from V and 1 base from J, the junction kept 10 bases outside the gene matches. The length of the CDR3 is 18 residues. Per the germline V gene, CDR1 is MGHRA and CDR2 is YSYEKL. The CDR3 bases are TGCGCCAGCAGCCGAAAGGGACAGGGGGCGCGGGGGAACACTGAAGCTTTCTTT. Translation: CASSRKGQGARGNTEAFF.

The V and J genes are TRBV18 and TRBJ2-1, with D possibly matching TRBD2 (6 bases). Germline assignment: CDR1 KGHSH and CDR2 LQKENI. This CDR3 has 14 residues. Trimming left V 6 bases short and J 4 bases short, with 13 bases between. In nucleotides, the CDR3 is TGTGCCAGCTCGCGGGATAGGAGTTACAATGAGCAGTTCTTC. Translating it yields CASSRDRSYNEQFF.

This clone was detected only once. The V call is TRBV3-1 (or the pseudogene TRBV3-2), the J call TRBJ1-5; D not resolved. Germline-derived CDR1 and CDR2 are LGHDT and YNNKEL (reference sequence). The CDR3 spans 13 residues. V lost 4 bases to trimming and J lost 0 bases, with 4 bases between them. CDR3 sequence reads: CASSLYSNQPQHF. In nucleotides, the CDR3 is TGTGCCAGCAGCCTTTATAGCAATCAGCCCCAGCATTTT.

The chain links TRBV6-5 to TRBJ2-3, with a weak D call TRBD1 (6 bases). V lost 10 bases and J 7 bases, leaving 21 bases between the germline ends. Germline V gene sequence: CDR1 MNHEY, CDR2 SVGAGI. CDR3 size: 14 residues. CDR3 nucleotides: TGTGCCACTAACATCGACAGGTTCGGATATACGCAGTATTTT. Its protein product is CATNIDRFGYTQYF.

This clone was detected a few times. The chain recombines TRBV4-2 with TRBJ2-7; no reliable D call. The V gene's germline CDR1 is LGHNA and CDR2 YNFKEQ. Trimming took off 0 bases at V and 7 bases at J, with 22 bases between the two ends. There are 17 residues in the CDR3. The CDR3 nucleotides are TGTGCCAGCAGCCAAGATACAAGAACAGCTACGCCTCGGGAGCAGTACTTC. Translation gives CASSQDTRTATPREQYF.

This rearrangement joins TRBV18 to TRBJ2-1; the match to TRBD2 covers 16 bases. The CDR3 spans 20 residues. The ends lost 3 bases at V and 1 base at J; junction bases unmatched: 9. CDR1 and CDR2 (germline): KGHSH, LQKENI. CDR3 bases: TGTGCCAGCTCACCTACACAGGGACTAGCGGGGGGGCAGTCCTACAATGAGCAGTTCTTC. It yields the protein CASSPTQGLAGGQSYNEQFF.

The chain carries TRBV5-1 and TRBJ2-7; the match to TRBD1 covers 7 bases. Looked up from germline, CDR1 is SGHRS and CDR2 is YFSETQ. The CDR3 has 15 residues. The ends lost 5 bases at V and 2 bases at J; junction bases unmatched: 10. The CDR3 DNA sequence: TGCGCCAGCAGACCCTCGCCGGACAGGCCCTACGAGCAGTACTTC. Its translation is CASRPSPDRPYEQYF. Combining the CDR3 with reference TRBV5-1 and TRBJ2-7 gives the whole variable domain KAGVTQTPRYLIKTRGQQVTLSCSPISGHRSVSWYQQTPGQGLQFLFEYFSETQRNKGNFPGRFSGRQFSNSRSEMNVSTLELGDSALYLCASRPSPDRPYEQYFGPGTRLTVT.

The J gene is TRBJ2-7, the V gene TRBV14, with 8 bases matching TRBD2. Germline V gene sequence: CDR1 SGHDN, CDR2 FVKESK. The CDR3 runs 13 residues. The J segment lost 4 bases and the V segment lost 3 bases, leaving 2 bases of the junction unmatched. CDR3 in amino acids: CASSHRLAYEQYF. CDR3 nucleotides: TGTGCCAGCAGCCATCGACTAGCGTACGAGCAGTACTTC. Complete variable domain (other parts from reference TRBV14 and TRBJ2-7): EAGVTQFPSHSVIEKGQTVTLRCDPISGHDNLYWYRRVMGKEIKFLLHFVKESKQDESGMPNNRFLAERTGGTYSTLKVQPAELEDSGVYFCASSHRLAYEQYFGPGTRLTVT.